The TCR beta chain under discussion was sequenced for a study of identical twins. Study findings and constraints: Analyses of zero insertions could, in part, be confounded by invariant MAIT and iNKT cells. Insertions ran lower in abundant cord blood beta clonotypes, though not in memory repertoires.

Every donor was a healthy Caucasian. Looked up from germline, CDR1 is MNHNS and CDR2 is SASEGT. This CDR3 has 14 amino acids. Trimming removed 6 bases from V and 1 base from J; junction bases left unmatched: 3. A universal primer site arose from template switching, and cDNA bore unique molecular identifiers. TCRdb re-called the 5' RACE reads with MiXCR, one entry per CDR3 protein. Of under 250,000 distinct CDR3 sequences in the sample, 7.5% were seen once. In this sample, this clonotype turned up a few times. No antigen is known for it. The data also belong to a second study, concerning yellow fever vaccine responses in identical twins.

This TCR derives from a woman aged 18-35 years in good health. J is TRBJ1-1 and V is TRBV6-1; TRBD1 matches 9 bases. Material: CD8+ T cells sorted from blood. DNA of the CDR3: TGTGCCAGCAGAAACAGGGGGCAGAACACTGAAGCTTTCTTT. It is translated as CASRNRGQNTEAFF.